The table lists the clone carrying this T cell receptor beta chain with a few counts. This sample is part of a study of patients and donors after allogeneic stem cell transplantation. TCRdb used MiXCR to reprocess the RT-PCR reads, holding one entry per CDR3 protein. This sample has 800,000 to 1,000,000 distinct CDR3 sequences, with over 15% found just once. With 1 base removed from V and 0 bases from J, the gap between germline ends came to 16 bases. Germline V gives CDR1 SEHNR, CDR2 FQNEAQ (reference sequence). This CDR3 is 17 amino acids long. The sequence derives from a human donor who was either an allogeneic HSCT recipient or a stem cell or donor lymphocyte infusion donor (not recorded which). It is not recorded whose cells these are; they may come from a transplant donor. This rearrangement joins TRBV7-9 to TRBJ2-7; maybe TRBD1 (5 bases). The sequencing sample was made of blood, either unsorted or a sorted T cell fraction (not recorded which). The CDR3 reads CASSLVSLGQVSYEQYF. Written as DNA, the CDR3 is TGTGCCAGCAGCTTAGTTAGCTTGGGGCAGGTCTCCTACGAGCAGTACTTC.